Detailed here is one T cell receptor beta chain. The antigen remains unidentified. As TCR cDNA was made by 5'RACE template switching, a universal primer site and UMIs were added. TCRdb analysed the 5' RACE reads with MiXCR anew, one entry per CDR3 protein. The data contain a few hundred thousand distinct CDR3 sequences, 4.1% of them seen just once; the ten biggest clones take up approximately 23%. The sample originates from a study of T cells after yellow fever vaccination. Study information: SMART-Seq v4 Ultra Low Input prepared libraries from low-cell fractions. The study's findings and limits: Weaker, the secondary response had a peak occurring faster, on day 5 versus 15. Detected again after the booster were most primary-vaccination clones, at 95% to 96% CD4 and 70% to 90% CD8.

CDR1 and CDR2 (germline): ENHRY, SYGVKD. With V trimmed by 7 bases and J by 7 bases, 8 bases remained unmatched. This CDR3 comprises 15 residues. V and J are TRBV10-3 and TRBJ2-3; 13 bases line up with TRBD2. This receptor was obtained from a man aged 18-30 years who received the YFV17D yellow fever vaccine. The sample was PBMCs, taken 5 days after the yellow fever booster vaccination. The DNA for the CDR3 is TGTGCCATCAAAGGGACTAGCGGGGCCCCGTATACGCAGTATTTT. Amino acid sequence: CAIKGTSGAPYTQYF.